The 22 T cell receptor beta chains listed next were all sequenced from one sample in a study of T cell responses to AZD1222 COVID-19 vaccine. Some clones are missing from TCRdb's copy, which holds only in-frame ones; the method was immunoSEQ multiplex PCR. The data show 55,000 to 65,000 clones, more than 75% seen once. The sequences come from peripheral blood, collected 28 days after the second AZD1222 dose. These TCRs come from an adult who received the AZD1222 COVID-19 vaccine.

This rearrangement joins TRBV3-1 (or the pseudogene TRBV3-2) to TRBJ1-2; 10 nucleotides align to TRBD1. V lost 5 bases to trimming and J lost 4 bases; unmatched junction nucleotides: 4. The CDR3 is 14 amino acids. Germline values: CDR1 LGHDT, CDR2 YNNKEL (reference sequence). The CDR3 sequence: CASSSGQGFYGYTF. CDR3 coding DNA: TGTGCCAGCAGCTCGGGACAGGGGTTCTATGGCTACACCTTC.

CDR3 protein: CASSLGEDSPLHF. DNA for the CDR3: TGCGCCAGCAGCTTGGGGGAAGATTCACCCCTCCACTTT. This chain uses TRBV5-1 with TRBJ1-6; no clear D. The CDR3 runs 13 residues. The V gene's germline CDR1 is SGHRS and CDR2 YFSETQ. V was shortened by 0 bases and J by 8 bases, with 6 bases between the two germline ends.

J is TRBJ1-2 and V is TRBV5-5, with TRBD1 as a possible D gene (5 bases). Germline values: CDR1 SGHKS, CDR2 YYEKEE (reference sequence). The CDR3 has 13 amino acids. V lost 1 base to trimming and J lost 5 bases, with 9 bases between them. CDR3 DNA sequence: TGTGCCAGCAGCTTGTTCAGGGAATATGGCTACACCTTC. Its protein product is CASSLFREYGYTF.

The rearrangement uses TRBV5-4 and TRBJ2-3; 9 nucleotides line up with TRBD2. The V and J ends lost 1 base and 2 bases, in that order; junction bases with no gene match: 8. Germline assignment: CDR1 SGHNT and CDR2 YYREEE (reference sequence). This CDR3 has 17 amino acids. For the CDR3, the DNA is TGTGCCAGCAGCTTGCGAAGCGGGGGGCCGTTCACAGATACGCAGTATTTT. Amino acids: CASSLRSGGPFTDTQYF.

This clone showed up just once. V usage is TRBV19 and J usage is TRBJ2-6; D may be TRBD2 (6 bases). The CDR3 covers 17 residues. CDR1 is LNHDA and CDR2 is SQIVND in the germline V gene (reference sequence). V lost 4 bases and J 0 bases, leaving 13 bases between the germline ends. CDR3 coding DNA: TGTGCCAGTAGTAAAGGTGGGGACTTCTCTGGGGCCAACGTCCTGACTTTC. Protein sequence: CASSKGGDFSGANVLTF.

This clone was picked up a small number of times. CDR3 nucleotide sequence: TGCGCCAGCAGCCAAGATTGGGAGCGGGGGAACACTGAAGCTTTCTTT. This gives the protein CASSQDWERGNTEAFF. The chain is built from TRBV4-1 and TRBJ1-1; D gene unclear. Germline V gene lookup returns CDR1 MGHRA and CDR2 YSYEKL. This CDR3 is built from 16 residues. Trimming stripped 0 bases from V and 1 base from J, with 12 bases between.

The chain is built from TRBV30 and TRBJ1-2; D is uncertain. V was trimmed by 8 bases and J by 7 bases, leaving 11 bases between them. CDR3 size: 10 residues. CDR1 GTSNPN and CDR2 SVGIG come from the germline V gene (reference sequence). This CDR3 is CAGRAGGYTF. CDR3 DNA sequence: TGTGCCGGAAGGGCGGGTGGCTACACCTTC. The variable domain in full, completed from reference TRBV30 and TRBJ1-2, reads SQTIHQWPATLVQPVGSPLSLECTVEGTSNPNLYWYRQAAGRGLQLLFYSVGIGQISSEVPQNLSASRPQDRQFILSSKKLLLSDSGFYLCAGRAGGYTFGSGTRLTVV.

This clone appeared a few times. The CDR3 sequence: CASKDGREVSYEQYF. In DNA form, the CDR3 reads TGTGCCAGCAAGGATGGGCGGGAGGTCTCCTACGAGCAGTACTTC. The chain carries TRBV28 and TRBJ2-7, with 8 nucleotides matching TRBD2. V trimming: 7 bases; J trimming: 0 bases; junction bases outside the gene matches: 8. The length of the CDR3 is 15 residues. Germline V CDR1 and CDR2: MDHEN, SYDVKM.

The rearrangement joins TRBV28 to TRBJ1-4; a weak D match, TRBD1 (6 bases). CDR1 MDHEN and CDR2 SYDVKM come from the germline V gene. V was shortened by 7 bases and J by 2 bases, with 20 bases between the two germline ends. The CDR3 contains 17 residues. CDR3 sequence: CASIPRGVLLTNEKLFF. The CDR3 nucleotides are TGTGCCAGCATTCCGAGGGGGGTACTGTTGACTAATGAAAAACTGTTTTTT.

As DNA, the CDR3 is TGTGCCAGCAGCCAAGAGGCAGGGCCGAGGGATGAGCAGTTCTTC. Protein sequence: CASSQEAGPRDEQFF. This chain connects TRBV3-1 (or the pseudogene TRBV3-2) to TRBJ2-1; D is perhaps TRBD1 or TRBD2 (5 bases each). Trimming shortened V by 0 bases and J by 8 bases, and 14 bases separated the two germline ends. Germline V gene data show CDR1 as LGHDT and CDR2 as YNNKEL (reference sequence). CDR3 length: 15 amino acids.

The V call is TRBV30, the J call TRBJ1-1; 7 positions match TRBD1. With V trimmed by 1 base and J by 4 bases, 6 bases remained unmatched. CDR3 size: 14 residues. From germline, CDR1 is GTSNPN and CDR2 SVGIG (reference sequence). CDR3 protein: CAWSAGQTATEAFF. CDR3 bases: TGTGCCTGGAGTGCGGGACAGACCGCCACTGAAGCTTTCTTT.

This rearrangement joins TRBV2 to TRBJ2-1; 8 bases fit TRBD2. CDR1 and CDR2 (germline): SNHLY, FYNNEI. Unmatched junction bases numbered 7, after V lost 6 bases and J lost 0 bases. The CDR3 consists of 16 residues. CDR3 sequence reads: CASRRTAGGSYNEQFF. DNA for the CDR3: TGTGCCAGCAGAAGGACCGCGGGGGGCTCCTACAATGAGCAGTTCTTC.

The chain recombines TRBV7-2 with TRBJ2-2; the match to TRBD2 covers 7 bases. This CDR3 region has 15 residues. The V segment lost 3 bases and the J segment 4 bases; nucleotides outside the gene matches: 5. The germline V gene has CDR1 SGHTA and CDR2 FQGNSA. The CDR3 protein is CASSLGGSITGELFF. CDR3 DNA sequence: TGTGCCAGCAGCTTGGGAGGGTCGATCACCGGGGAGCTGTTTTTT.

This clone has a single count. The chain joins TRBV19 to TRBJ1-2; 7 bases are a match to TRBD1. The CDR3 is made up of 14 amino acids. Per germline, CDR1 LNHDA and CDR2 SQIVND (reference sequence). Unmatched junction bases numbered 11, after V lost 6 bases and J lost 7 bases. The CDR3 DNA is TGTGCCAGTAGGCGTGGACAGGAGCGGGGTGGCTACACCTTC. As protein: CASRRGQERGGYTF.

This clone has more than one count but fewer than ten. The chain is built from TRBV11-2 and TRBJ2-7, with D unresolved. There are 14 residues in the CDR3. The germline CDR1 and CDR2 sequences are SGHAT and FQNNGV. The V end was cut by 6 bases, the J end by 3 bases, with 15 bases between. Here the CDR3 DNA reads TGTGCCAGCAGTCCCATTCAAGGCGGCTACGAGCAGTACTTC. This encodes CASSPIQGGYEQYF.

By share, this clone counts as medium-sized (0.01 to 0.1%). The chain links TRBV6-1 to TRBJ1-3; no definite D call. The V end was cut by 2 bases, the J end by 0 bases, with 5 bases between. This CDR3 has 14 amino acids. Germline-derived CDR1 and CDR2 are MNHNS and SASEGT. CDR3 protein: CASSERSSGNTIYF. The CDR3 DNA follows: TGTGCCAGCAGTGAACGCAGCTCTGGAAACACCATATATTTT.

This clone was seen a single time. The chain is built from TRBV28 and TRBJ1-5; 8 bases line up with TRBD1. The CDR3 contains 16 residues. The germline CDR1 and CDR2 sequences are MDHEN and SYDVKM. After removal of 2 bases from V and 4 bases from J, the junction contained 7 bases not matched to a gene. CDR3 loop: CASSLPRDRGNQPQHF. The CDR3, as DNA: TGTGCCAGCAGTTTACCCCGTGACAGGGGTAATCAGCCCCAGCATTTT.

The table lists this clone with a few counts. This chain joins TRBV9 and TRBJ1-1; D uncertain. The length of the CDR3 is 14 residues. Trimming left V 0 bases short and J 7 bases short, with 13 bases between. Germline values: CDR1 SGDLS, CDR2 YYNGEE. The CDR3 reads CASSVDGSGLEAFF. Here the CDR3 DNA reads TGTGCCAGCAGCGTAGACGGGTCAGGCCTTGAAGCTTTCTTT.

In its sample, this clone ranks as medium-sized. In the same sample, other DNA sequences code for this CDR3. The chain links TRBV6-5 to TRBJ1-1, with D possibly matching TRBD1 (5 bases). The germline gives CDR1 MNHEY, CDR2 SVGAGI. CDR3 length equals 15 residues. Trimming shortened V by 0 bases and J by 1 base, and 9 bases separated the two germline ends. The CDR3, as DNA: TGTGCCAGCAGTTACTCGAGGGGCGGGAACACTGAAGCTTTCTTT. Protein product: CASSYSRGGNTEAFF.

The J gene is TRBJ1-2, the V gene TRBV7-2; D is unclear. The CDR3 totals 13 residues. V was cut by 5 bases and J by 1 base, with 8 bases left in between. From germline, CDR1 is SGHTA and CDR2 FQGNSA. The CDR3 coding sequence is TGTGCCAGCAGCCCAAGGGTTAACTATGGCTACACCTTC. Translating it yields CASSPRVNYGYTF.

The rearrangement links TRBV5-1 to TRBJ1-2; D gene ambiguous. Germline CDR1 SGHRS, CDR2 YFSETQ. The CDR3 is made up of 14 amino acids. V was trimmed by 6 bases and J by 0 bases, leaving 12 bases between them. The CDR3 spells CASKSGTTNYGYTF. CDR3 bases: TGCGCCAGCAAGTCCGGAACAACTAACTATGGCTACACCTTC.

The chain has TRBV7-8 and TRBJ1-6; D gene uncertain. In germline, CDR1 is SGHVS, CDR2 FQNEAQ. The CDR3 length is 15 residues. V lost 4 bases and J 10 bases, leaving 17 bases between the germline ends. The CDR3 region is CASSSSGSIGSPLHF. The CDR3 DNA is TGTGCCAGCAGCTCTTCAGGTTCTATTGGGTCACCCCTCCACTTT.